This passage covers 29 T cell receptor beta chains from one sample sequenced in a study of patients and donors after allogeneic stem cell transplantation. TCRdb recomputed calls from the RT-PCR reads with MiXCR, one row per CDR3 protein. The table shows roughly 880,000 distinct CDR3 sequences, with under 20% occurring only once. The source material was blood, either unsorted or a sorted T cell fraction (not recorded which). The origin of the receptors is a human donor who was either an allogeneic HSCT recipient or a stem cell or donor lymphocyte infusion donor (not recorded which). It is not recorded whose cells these are; they may come from a transplant donor.

This clonotype was counted many times. This rearrangement joins TRBV29-1 to TRBJ1-5; 9 bases map to TRBD1. Germline assignment: CDR1 SQVTM and CDR2 ANQGSEA. After removal of 5 bases from V and 6 bases from J, the junction contained 5 bases not matched to a gene. The CDR3 has 13 amino acids. The CDR3 spells CSVTGGLFQPQHF. The CDR3 coding sequence is TGCAGCGTTACAGGGGGCTTGTTTCAGCCCCAGCATTTT.

This clonotype occurred a few times. The chain combines TRBV29-1 with TRBJ2-7, with a weak D call TRBD2 (5 bases). Germline V CDR1 and CDR2: SQVTM, ANQGSEA. The germline V and J ends were trimmed by 5 bases and 5 bases, with 19 bases remaining between them. This CDR3 is built from 14 residues. DNA for the CDR3: TGCAGCGTTCGAGGGTACCTTTCCCGTAACGAGCAGTACTTC. Translating it yields CSVRGYLSRNEQYF.

This clonotype appeared a few times. V and J are TRBV4-1 and TRBJ2-7; 9 nucleotides agree with TRBD2. The germline V gene has CDR1 MGHRA and CDR2 YSYEKL. The V and J ends lost 0 bases and 0 bases, in that order; junction bases with no gene match: 3. CDR3 length: 16 amino acids. Here the CDR3 DNA reads TGCGCCAGCAGCCAAGAAGCTAGCGGGATCTCCTACGAGCAGTACTTC. Protein product: CASSQEASGISYEQYF.

This chain uses TRBV7-9 with TRBJ1-4, with 12 bases aligning to TRBD1. The CDR3 totals 17 residues. Trimming at V came to 6 bases and at J to 6 bases, leaving 11 bases not matched to a gene. Germline V gene data show CDR1 as SEHNR and CDR2 as FQNEAQ (reference sequence). CDR3 region: CASSRPGQGAQDEKLFF. CDR3 nucleotide sequence: TGTGCCAGCAGTCGCCCGGGACAGGGGGCGCAGGATGAAAAACTGTTTTTT. The full variable domain, its missing parts supplied by reference TRBV7-9 and TRBJ1-4, is DTGVSQNPRHKITKRGQNVTFRCDPISEHNRLYWYRQTLGQGPEFLTYFQNEAQLEKSRLLSDRFSAERPKGSFSTLEIQRTEQGDSAMYLCASSRPGQGAQDEKLFFGSGTQLSVL.

In its sample, this clonotype was seen many times. V gene TRBV12-3 or TRBV12-4 combines with J gene TRBJ2-1; D is undetermined. This CDR3 contains 12 residues. V lost 4 bases and J 10 bases, leaving 11 bases between the germline ends. CDR3 nucleotide sequence: TGTGCCAGCAGTTCCCCTGTCGGGGAGCAGTTCTTC. The encoded protein is CASSSPVGEQFF.

The rearrangement joins TRBV20-1 to TRBJ1-6; 8 nucleotides align to TRBD1. The V and J ends lost 6 bases and 9 bases, in that order; junction bases with no gene match: 13. The germline V gene has CDR1 DFQATT and CDR2 SNEGSKA (reference sequence). The length of the CDR3 is 15 residues. The CDR3 sequence: CSALQGGFIGSPLHF. The CDR3, as DNA: TGCAGTGCCTTACAGGGGGGATTTATAGGTTCACCCCTCCACTTT.

This clonotype was picked up a small number of times. This chain connects TRBV18 to TRBJ2-5, with 10 bases matching TRBD2. V lost 2 bases and J lost 0; bases outside the gene matches: 6. The germline V gene has CDR1 KGHSH and CDR2 LQKENI. The CDR3 runs to 17 residues. The CDR3 nucleotides are TGTGCCAGCTCACCATCCCGGACTAGCGGCAACCAAGAGACCCAGTACTTC. It codes for CASSPSRTSGNQETQYF.

This clonotype came up a few times. The chain joins TRBV20-1 to TRBJ2-1, with D perhaps matching TRBD2 (5 bases). Germline CDR1 reads DFQATT; CDR2 reads SNEGSKA (reference sequence). The V end lost 0 bases, the J end lost 3 bases, and 15 bases lay between the germline ends. CDR3 length equals 16 residues. The CDR3 DNA follows: TGCAGTGCTAGAGACCATGGGAGTCATTTCTACAATGAGCAGTTCTTC. It specifies CSARDHGSHFYNEQFF.

This clonotype has more than one count but fewer than ten. The gene calls are TRBV7-9 and TRBJ1-4; 8 bases align to TRBD1. Trimming at V came to 5 bases and at J to 8 bases, leaving 4 bases not matched to a gene. The CDR3 has 13 residues. Germline CDR1 reads SEHNR; CDR2 reads FQNEAQ (reference sequence). The CDR3 coding sequence is TGTGCCAGCAGCGGCGACAGGGGAGAAAAACTGTTTTTT. Amino acids: CASSGDRGEKLFF.

This chain uses TRBV6-2 or TRBV6-3 with TRBJ2-5; D gene unclear. This CDR3 has 15 amino acids. V was pared by 7 bases and J by 5 bases, with 20 bases between. CDR1 is MNHEY and CDR2 is SVGEGT in the germline V gene. The CDR3 sequence is CASTFQNGYGETQYF. For the CDR3, the DNA is TGTGCCAGCACCTTCCAAAACGGGTATGGGGAGACCCAGTACTTC.

The chain has TRBV7-9 and TRBJ1-5, with a weak D call TRBD1 (6 bases). The CDR3 contains 13 residues. Trimming stripped 10 bases from V and 5 bases from J, with 15 bases between. Germline V gives CDR1 SEHNR, CDR2 FQNEAQ (reference sequence). In DNA, the CDR3 is TGTGCCACCGCGAGGGGGGAACATCAGCCCCAGCATTTT. Residues: CATARGEHQPQHF.

CDR3: CASRGDGPSYEQYF. The CDR3 DNA is TGTGCCAGCAGAGGGGACGGGCCTTCCTACGAGCAGTACTTC. The chain combines TRBV7-2 with TRBJ2-7; D might be TRBD1 or TRBD2, each matching 5 bases. This CDR3 has 14 amino acids. Germline V gives CDR1 SGHTA, CDR2 FQGNSA. V lost 6 bases, J lost 1 base, and 13 bases lay in between. Full variable domain (missing parts from reference TRBV7-2 and TRBJ2-7): GAGVSQSPSNKVTEKGKDVELRCDPISGHTALYWYRQSLGQGLEFLIYFQGNSAPDKSGLPSDRFSAERTGGSVSTLTIQRTQQEDSAVYLCASRGDGPSYEQYFGPGTRLTVT.

The CDR3 DNA is TGTGCCAGCAGCCTGCGAGGCCTGAGCTCGTACAATGAGCAGTTCTTC. It is translated as CASSLRGLSSYNEQFF. This chain joins TRBV27 and TRBJ2-1; D ambiguous. This CDR3 has 16 amino acids. Germline V gene data show CDR1 as MNHEY and CDR2 as SMNVEV (reference sequence). V gave up 6 bases and J gave up 4 bases, with 19 bases separating them.

The rearrangement uses TRBV27 and TRBJ2-7; TRBD2 matches 10 bases. CDR1 is MNHEY, CDR2 SMNVEV, per germline (reference sequence). Germline trimming cut 0 bases from V and 2 bases from J; bases unmatched to any gene: 10. There are 18 residues in the CDR3. The CDR3 here is CASSLSAISSGSAYEQYF. In DNA, the CDR3 is TGTGCCAGCAGTTTATCCGCTATTTCTAGCGGGAGCGCCTACGAGCAGTACTTC.

This sequence joins TRBV6-2 or TRBV6-3 and TRBJ1-1, with 7 bases identical to TRBD1. Germline-derived CDR1 and CDR2 are MNHEY and SVGEGT. The junction had 7 bases not matched to a gene; V was cut back by 6 bases and J by 0 bases. This CDR3 is 15 amino acids long. CDR3 amino acids: CASSQDRSMNTEAFF. The CDR3 coding sequence is TGTGCCAGCAGCCAGGACAGGAGCATGAACACTGAAGCTTTCTTT.

This clonotype was seen a handful of times. The CDR3 here is CATVAKGNTGELFF. The CDR3 coding sequence is TGTGCCACGGTAGCCAAGGGGAACACCGGGGAGCTGTTTTTT. The chain recombines TRBV6-1 with TRBJ2-2; unclear D gene. CDR1 is MNHNS, CDR2 SASEGT, per germline. The length of the CDR3 is 14 residues. V lost 10 bases to trimming and J lost 1 base, with 13 bases between them.

Here the CDR3 DNA reads TGTGCCAGCAGTTTAGACACACGATATGGCTACACCTTC. Amino acids: CASSLDTRYGYTF. This chain links TRBV28 with TRBJ1-2, with D uncertain. Germline CDR1 MDHEN, CDR2 SYDVKM. The CDR3 has 13 amino acids. The V gene lost 2 bases and the J gene lost 5 bases, with 9 bases spanning the gap.

V gene TRBV6-2 or TRBV6-3 combines with J gene TRBJ2-1, with D perhaps matching TRBD2 (6 bases). The V gene lost 7 bases and the J gene lost 7 bases, with 11 bases spanning the gap. Per germline, CDR1 MNHEY and CDR2 SVGEGT. The CDR3 runs to 12 residues. Here the CDR3 reads CASIGGQNEQFF. In DNA, the CDR3 is TGTGCCAGCATCGGGGGTCAGAATGAGCAGTTCTTC.

The chain employs TRBV5-1 and TRBJ2-7; a weak D match, TRBD1 (6 bases). Germline lookup yields CDR1 SGHRS and CDR2 YFSETQ. The V and J ends lost 0 bases and 6 bases respectively, with 22 bases between them. The CDR3 runs to 17 residues. The CDR3 is CASSLGRRSTGMTEQYF. The CDR3 DNA is TGCGCCAGCAGCTTGGGGAGGAGGTCTACAGGGATGACCGAGCAGTACTTC.

The chain uses TRBV4-1 and TRBJ1-1; TRBD1 is a possible D gene (5 bases). Germline-derived CDR1 and CDR2 are MGHRA and YSYEKL. V gave up 4 bases and J gave up 3 bases, with 18 bases separating them. This CDR3 region has 16 residues. The CDR3 coding sequence is TGCGCCAGCAGCCCAGATAGTTGGGGCAGAGACACTGAAGCTTTCTTT. This gives the protein CASSPDSWGRDTEAFF.

This clonotype was seen a handful of times. This sequence joins TRBV5-1 and TRBJ1-2; D remains unclear. Germline-derived CDR1 and CDR2 are SGHRS and YFSETQ. The V gene lost 0 bases and the J gene lost 0 bases, with 21 bases spanning the gap. This CDR3 contains 19 residues. The CDR3 here is CASSLGPTGTSIANYGYTF. The CDR3 nucleotides are TGCGCCAGCAGCTTGGGACCGACTGGCACCTCGATAGCTAACTATGGCTACACCTTC. Drawing the rest from reference TRBV5-1 and TRBJ1-2, the complete variable domain is KAGVTQTPRYLIKTRGQQVTLSCSPISGHRSVSWYQQTPGQGLQFLFEYFSETQRNKGNFPGRFSGRQFSNSRSEMNVSTLELGDSALYLCASSLGPTGTSIANYGYTFGSGTRLTVV.

This clonotype was observed many times. The chain carries TRBV12-3 or TRBV12-4 and TRBJ1-5; TRBD1 is a possible D gene (6 bases). Trimming left V 6 bases short and J 3 bases short, with 12 bases between. The length of the CDR3 is 14 residues. The CDR3 sequence: CASRGGRDNQPQHF. The CDR3 nucleotides are TGTGCCAGCAGGGGGGGGCGGGACAATCAGCCCCAGCATTTT.

This clonotype appeared a few times. The CDR3 is CASHLARGGLRNTGELFF. CDR3 DNA: TGTGCCAGCCATCTGGCGCGGGGGGGACTTCGAAACACCGGGGAGCTGTTTTTT. This chain links TRBV2 with TRBJ2-2; the match to TRBD2 covers 9 bases. Germline assignment: CDR1 SNHLY and CDR2 FYNNEI. CDR3 length: 18 residues. Unmatched junction bases numbered 15, after V lost 8 bases and J lost 2 bases. Looking up the rest from reference TRBV2 and TRBJ2-2 gives the full variable domain: EPEVTQTPSHQVTQMGQEVILRCVPISNHLYFYWYRQILGQKVEFLVSFYNNEISEKSEIFDDQFSVERPDGSNFTLKIRSTKLEDSAMYFCASHLARGGLRNTGELFFGEGSRLTVL.

Worth noting for this clonotype: The junction shows a germline mismatch at one end, possibly a read error. V gene TRBV11-1 combines with J gene TRBJ1-2; D is unclear. Looked up from germline, CDR1 is SGHAT and CDR2 is FQDESV (reference sequence). The CDR3 length is 12 residues. CDR3 protein: CASSLDGIVGTF. CDR3 DNA: TGTGCCAGCAGTTTAGACGGGATAGTTGGGACCTTC.

This clonotype appeared a few times. The chain uses TRBV6-1 and TRBJ2-7, with D possibly matching TRBD2 (6 bases). CDR1 and CDR2 from the germline V gene are MNHNS and SASEGT. Deletions cut 1 base from V and 9 bases from J, with 19 bases between. The CDR3 extends over 15 amino acids. The CDR3 here is CASSEGGVGGLRQYF. The CDR3 DNA reads as TGTGCCAGCAGTGAAGGCGGGGTCGGTGGTTTGAGGCAGTACTTC.

V usage is TRBV5-5 and J usage is TRBJ2-1; D might be TRBD1 (5 bases). The CDR3 totals 13 residues. V lost 4 bases, J lost 8 bases, and 13 bases lay in between. CDR1 and CDR2 (germline): SGHKS, YYEKEE (reference sequence). The CDR3 DNA reads as TGTGCCAGCAGCCACTCCCAGGGCTATGAGCAGTTCTTC. This translates into CASSHSQGYEQFF.

The J gene is TRBJ2-7, the V gene TRBV9, with 8 positions matching TRBD2. CDR3 size: 13 residues. CDR1 and CDR2 (germline): SGDLS, YYNGEE. J lost 5 bases, V lost 4 bases, and 5 bases had no gene match. The CDR3 here is CASSSGTSDEQYF. CDR3 bases: TGTGCCAGCAGCTCCGGGACTAGTGACGAGCAGTACTTC. The full variable domain, completed using reference TRBV9 and TRBJ2-7, is DSGVTQTPKHLITATGQRVTLRCSPRSGDLSVYWYQQSLDQGLQFLIQYYNGEERAKGNILERFSAQQFPDLHSELNLSSLELGDSALYFCASSSGTSDEQYFGPGTRLTVT.

This chain uses TRBV7-3 with TRBJ2-4; D uncertain. The CDR3 totals 15 residues. V was cut by 2 bases and J by 3 bases, with 11 bases left in between. CDR1 SGHTA and CDR2 FQGTGA come from the germline V gene. This chain's CDR3 is CASSLGFDGKNIQYF. As DNA, the CDR3 is TGTGCCAGCAGCTTAGGGTTCGATGGCAAAAACATTCAGTACTTC.

This clonotype came up a few times. The J gene is TRBJ1-3, the V gene TRBV12-3 or TRBV12-4; 9 bases fit TRBD1. CDR3 length: 19 residues. V shed 8 bases and J 4 bases; nucleotides not matched to a gene: 21. For the CDR3, the DNA is TGTGCCAGCTCAGCCGGGACAGGGTTCTTTAGTAGACCCGGAAACACCATATATTTT. Protein: CASSAGTGFFSRPGNTIYF.